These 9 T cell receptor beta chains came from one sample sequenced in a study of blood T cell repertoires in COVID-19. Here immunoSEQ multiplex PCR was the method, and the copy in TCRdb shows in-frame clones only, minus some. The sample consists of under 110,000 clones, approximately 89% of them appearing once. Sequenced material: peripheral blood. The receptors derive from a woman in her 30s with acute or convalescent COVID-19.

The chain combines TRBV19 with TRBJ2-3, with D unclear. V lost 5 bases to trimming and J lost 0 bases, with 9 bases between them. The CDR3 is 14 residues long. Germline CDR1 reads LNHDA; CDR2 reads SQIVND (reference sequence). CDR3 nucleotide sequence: TGTGCCAGTAGTTGGCAGGCCAGCACAGATACGCAGTATTTT. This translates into CASSWQASTDTQYF.

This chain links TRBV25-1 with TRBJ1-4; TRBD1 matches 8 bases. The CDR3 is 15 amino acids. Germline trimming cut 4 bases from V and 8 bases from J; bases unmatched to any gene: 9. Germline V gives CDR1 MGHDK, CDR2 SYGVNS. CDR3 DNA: TGTGCCAGCAGTGGGACAGGGCTGAGTGGGGAAAAACTGTTTTTT. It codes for CASSGTGLSGEKLFF.

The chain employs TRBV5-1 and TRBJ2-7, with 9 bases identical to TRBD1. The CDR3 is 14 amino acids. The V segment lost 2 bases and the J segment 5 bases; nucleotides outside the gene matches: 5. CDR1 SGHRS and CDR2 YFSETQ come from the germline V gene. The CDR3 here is CASSLQGARDEQYF. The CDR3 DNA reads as TGCGCCAGCAGCTTACAGGGGGCGCGGGACGAGCAGTACTTC.

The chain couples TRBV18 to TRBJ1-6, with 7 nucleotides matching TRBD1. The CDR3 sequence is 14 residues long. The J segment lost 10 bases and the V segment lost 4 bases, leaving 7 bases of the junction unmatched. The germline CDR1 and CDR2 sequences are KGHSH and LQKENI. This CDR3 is CASSRGDSLSPLHF. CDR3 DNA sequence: TGTGCCAGCTCACGAGGGGACAGTCTGTCACCCCTCCACTTT.

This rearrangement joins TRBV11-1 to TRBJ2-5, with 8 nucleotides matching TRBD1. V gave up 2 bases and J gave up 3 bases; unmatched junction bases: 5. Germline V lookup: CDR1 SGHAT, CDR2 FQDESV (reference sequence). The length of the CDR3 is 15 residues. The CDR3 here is CASSLSPDREETQYF. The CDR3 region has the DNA TGTGCCAGCAGCTTATCCCCGGACAGGGAAGAGACCCAGTACTTC.

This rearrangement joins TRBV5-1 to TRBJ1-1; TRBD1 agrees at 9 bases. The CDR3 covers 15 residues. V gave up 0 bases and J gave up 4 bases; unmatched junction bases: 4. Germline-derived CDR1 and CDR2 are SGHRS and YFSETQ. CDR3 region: CASSLAGQGGTEAFF. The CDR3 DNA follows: TGCGCCAGCAGCTTGGCGGGACAGGGAGGCACTGAAGCTTTCTTT.

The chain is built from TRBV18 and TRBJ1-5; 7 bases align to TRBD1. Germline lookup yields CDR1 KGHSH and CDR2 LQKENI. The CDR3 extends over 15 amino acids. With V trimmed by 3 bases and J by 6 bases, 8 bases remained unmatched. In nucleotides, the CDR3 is TGTGCCAGCTCACCCGACAGGGTTTGGAGTCAGCCCCAGCATTTT. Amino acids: CASSPDRVWSQPQHF. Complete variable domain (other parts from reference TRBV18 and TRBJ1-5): NAGVMQNPRHLVRRRGQEARLRCSPMKGHSHVYWYRQLPEEGLKFMVYLQKENIIDESGMPKERFSAEFPKEGPSILRIQQVVRGDSAAYFCASSPDRVWSQPQHFGDGTRLSIL.

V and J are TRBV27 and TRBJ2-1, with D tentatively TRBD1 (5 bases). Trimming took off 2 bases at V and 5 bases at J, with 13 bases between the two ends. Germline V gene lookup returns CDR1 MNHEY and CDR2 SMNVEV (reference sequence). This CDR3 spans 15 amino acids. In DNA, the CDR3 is TGTGCCAGCAGTTTAGTAGGGGAAGGTAACAATGAGCAGTTCTTC. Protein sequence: CASSLVGEGNNEQFF.

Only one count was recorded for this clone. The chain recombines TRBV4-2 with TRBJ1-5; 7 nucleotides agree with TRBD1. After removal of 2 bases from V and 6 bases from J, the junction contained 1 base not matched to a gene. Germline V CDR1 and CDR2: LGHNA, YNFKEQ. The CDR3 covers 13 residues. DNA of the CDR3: TGTGCCAGCAGCCAAAACAGGGGTCAGCCCCAGCATTTT. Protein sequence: CASSQNRGQPQHF.